This T cell receptor beta chain was recovered during a study of T cells in Graves' hyperthyroidism and ophthalmopathy (dated by TCRdb to 2018 to 2020). As for the study more broadly: Peripheral blood was sampled at the time of initial diagnosis, prior to any treatment. Prospective prediction of ophthalmopathy was tested in an independent validation cohort of about 19 hyperthyroidism patients and roughly 16 patients who later progressed to ophthalmopathy. The 75 to 100 discovery patients were randomly split 7:3 into training and test sets. After blood sampling, hyperthyroidism patients were treated with methimazole at a starting dose of 30 mg daily, and ophthalmopathy patients were treated with high-dose intravenous methylprednisolone. In addition, the study compared T-cell repertoires in thyroid tissue and in blood from several Graves' hyperthyroidism patients. The paper reports TCR Vbeta CDR3 sequencing of more than 120 peripheral blood samples: 40 or so ophthalmopathy, under 80 hyperthyroidism and around 17 progressor patients. TCR V-J signatures able to tell the groups apart were searched for in a discovery cohort of 100 patients, of whom more than 40 had Graves' ophthalmopathy and 57 had stable Graves' hyperthyroidism. Here is what the overall study found, with its caveats: Sample size was not statistically predetermined, and investigators were not blinded to group allocation. In validation, the model predicted progression to ophthalmopathy with over 60% sensitivity and over 72% specificity, a median of roughly seven months before onset. In cross-validation, a model built on a 13 V-J signature told ophthalmopathy apart from stable hyperthyroidism with approximately 90% sensitivity and about 81% specificity, and in testing the same model reached 80%/75%. Most expanded thyroid clonotypes (frequency above 0.001) were also found in blood, which suggests that blood repertoires may mirror thyroid immune responses.

Stable Graves' hyperthyroidism was defined as the absence of progression to ophthalmopathy over 18 months of follow-up. The hyperthyroidism patients were between 18 and 65 years old and newly diagnosed, with a disease duration of less than 2 months. Exclusion was applied to patients with uncontrolled infections, other autoimmune diseases, pregnancy or lactation. Diagnoses relied on clinical symptoms, serum thyroxine and TRAb, thyroid ultrasound and orbital computed tomography. Ficoll-Paque density gradient centrifugation was used to isolate PBMCs from 8.5 to 10 ml of fresh peripheral blood. Trizol reagent was used to extract total RNA, and RNA quality was then checked on an Agilent 2100 Bioanalyzer. Amplification of TCR beta CDR3 regions was carried out from RNA transcripts. The TCR CDR3 was subjected to a first round of RT-PCR using the HTBI primer set and the Qiagen OneStep RT-PCR kit. Libraries were constructed in a second round of multiplex PCR, after which size selection and purification were performed. Paired-end sequencing of the libraries was performed with 100 bp reads on an Illumina HiSeq2000. Under the source paper's analysis protocol: SOAPnuke was used to process the raw data, removing reads that contained adapters or uncalled bases, had a mean Phred below 15, or lacked an exact match to the constant primer or identifier. COPE v1.2.5 was used to merge the high-quality paired reads, and each unique nucleotide sequence was defined as a clonotype. MiTCR v1.1 was used to align the clonotypes against IMGT TRBV, TRBD and TRBJ reference segments. The analysis included only V-J combinations with a frequency above 0.0001, which together covered 99.2% of the repertoires. A TCS score was defined as the ratio between F50 (clonal expansion) and ExV (chaos), using BLOSUM62-based TCRdist between CDR3 peptides within each V-J. Welch's t-statistics and random forest reduced just over 500 V-J features to 10 to 15, which were used in a naive Bayes classifier (R e1071). In TCRdb, the public reads were trimmed at Q25 with fastp and aligned with MiXCR, with productive beta chains retained. Identical CDR3 proteins give one entry, which carries the most common genes and DNA. TCRdb's processing, not the authors', yielded these V and J calls. The sample yields about 420,000 distinct CDR3 sequences; around 16% were counted once. Clones ranked in the top ten supply 13% to 15% of the sample.

Remarks on this clonotype: Its binding antigen is unknown. Within one base of it there is no much larger clone, and no base qualities were kept.

Looking up the germline V gene yields CDR1 SGHRS and CDR2 YFSETQ. The CDR3 runs 14 residues from the cysteine to the phenylalanine. The only DNA kept is the CDR3, 42 bases in frame from the first base. Germline trimming amounts to 4 bases on V and 7 bases on J, with 5 as the count of junction bases outside the gene matches. This receptor chain uses TRBV5-1 and TRBJ1-4, with TRBD1 identical over 9 junction bases. The source material was blood. This TCR came from a woman aged 18-29 years with Graves' hyperthyroidism. The nucleotide sequence is TGCGCCAGCAGCGGGACAGGGTCCGGTGAAAAACTGTTTTTT. Translated, it gives CASSGTGSGEKLFF.